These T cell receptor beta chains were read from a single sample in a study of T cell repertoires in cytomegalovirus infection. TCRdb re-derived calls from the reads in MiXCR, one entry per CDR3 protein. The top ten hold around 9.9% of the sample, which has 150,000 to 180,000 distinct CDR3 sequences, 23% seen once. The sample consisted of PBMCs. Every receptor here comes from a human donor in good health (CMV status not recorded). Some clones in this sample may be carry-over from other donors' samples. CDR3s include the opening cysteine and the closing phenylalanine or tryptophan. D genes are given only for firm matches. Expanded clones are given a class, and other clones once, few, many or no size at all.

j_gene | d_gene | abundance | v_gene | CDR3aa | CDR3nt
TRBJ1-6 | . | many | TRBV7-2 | CASSLKAYNSPLHF | TGTGCCAGCAGCTTAAAGGCCTATAATTCACCCCTCCACTTT
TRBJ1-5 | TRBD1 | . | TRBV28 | CASRPHRGRDGQPQHF | TGTGCCAGCAGACCCCACAGGGGGCGCGACGGCCAGCCCCAGCATTTT
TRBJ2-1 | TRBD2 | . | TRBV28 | CASGQREIKDEQFF | TGTGCCAGCGGCCAGCGGGAGATAAAGGATGAGCAGTTCTTC
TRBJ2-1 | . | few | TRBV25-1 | CASSSREGVTNEQFF | TGTGCCAGCAGCTCCAGGGAAGGGGTGACGAATGAGCAGTTCTTC
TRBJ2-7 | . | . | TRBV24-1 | CATSDFGGKQYF | TGTGCCACCAGTGATTTTGGAGGGAAGCAGTACTTC
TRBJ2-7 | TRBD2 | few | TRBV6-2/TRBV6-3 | CASSPGLAGHEQYF | TGTGCCAGCAGTCCCGGTCTAGCGGGCCACGAGCAGTACTTC
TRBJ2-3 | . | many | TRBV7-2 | CASSWAGLPTQYF | TGTGCCAGCAGCTGGGCGGGACTCCCTACGCAGTATTTT
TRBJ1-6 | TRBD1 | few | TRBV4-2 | CASRPTTGDNSPLHF | TGTGCCAGCAGACCCACGACAGGGGATAATTCACCCCTCCACTTT
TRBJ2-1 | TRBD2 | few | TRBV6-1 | CAGGPGGAYNEQFF | TGTGCCGGTGGGCCCGGGGGGGCCTACAATGAGCAGTTCTTC
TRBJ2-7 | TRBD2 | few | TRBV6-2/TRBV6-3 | CASSDSGGGLSYEQYF | TGTGCCAGCAGCGACTCAGGCGGGGGACTCTCCTACGAGCAGTACTTC
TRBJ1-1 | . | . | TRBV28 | CASTQTRVMNTEAFF | TGTGCCAGCACCCAAACGAGGGTAATGAACACTGAAGCTTTCTTT
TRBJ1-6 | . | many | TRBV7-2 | CASSLVGPYNSPLHF | TGTGCCAGCAGCTTAGTAGGGCCCTATAATTCACCCCTCCACTTT
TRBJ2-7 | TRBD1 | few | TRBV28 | CASSLYGTGENYEQYF | TGTGCCAGCAGTTTATATGGGACAGGGGAGAACTACGAGCAGTACTTC
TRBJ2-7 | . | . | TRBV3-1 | CASSQEGIYEQYF | TGTGCCAGCAGCCAAGAGGGAATCTACGAGCAGTACTTC
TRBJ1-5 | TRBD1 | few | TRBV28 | CASSFGQGNQPQHF | TGTGCCAGCAGTTTTGGACAGGGCAATCAGCCCCAGCATTTT
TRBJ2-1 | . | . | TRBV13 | CASSLNPSTRSRNEQFF | TGTGCCAGCAGCTTAAACCCGTCGACTAGAAGCAGAAATGAGCAGTTCTTC
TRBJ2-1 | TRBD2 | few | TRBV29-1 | CSVLAGYNEQFF | TGCAGCGTGCTAGCGGGATACAATGAGCAGTTCTTC
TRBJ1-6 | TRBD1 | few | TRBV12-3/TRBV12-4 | CASSLDRGRNSPLHF | TGTGCCAGCAGTTTGGACAGGGGACGGAATTCACCCCTCCACTTT
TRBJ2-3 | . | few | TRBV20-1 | CSARATSTDTQYF | TGCAGTGCTAGAGCTACTAGCACAGATACGCAGTATTTT
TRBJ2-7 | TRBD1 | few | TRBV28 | CASKGGTGDYEQYF | TGTGCCAGCAAAGGAGGGACAGGGGATTACGAGCAGTACTTC
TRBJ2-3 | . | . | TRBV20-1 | CSARGRPSTDTQYF | TGCAGTGCCAGGGGACGCCCCAGCACAGATACGCAGTATTTT
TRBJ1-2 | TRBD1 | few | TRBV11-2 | CASRPNRDRVYGYTF | TGTGCCAGCAGACCAAACCGGGACAGGGTCTATGGCTACACCTTC
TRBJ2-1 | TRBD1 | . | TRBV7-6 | CASSLAGTANEQFF | TGTGCCAGCAGCTTAGCGGGGACAGCCAATGAGCAGTTCTTC
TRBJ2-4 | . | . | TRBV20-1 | CSARDKEGATNIQYF | TGCAGTGCTAGGGACAAGGAAGGGGCGACAAACATTCAGTACTTC
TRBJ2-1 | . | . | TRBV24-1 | CATSDFRGQLAKDEQFF | TGTGCCACCAGTGATTTTCGGGGGCAGCTGGCCAAGGATGAGCAGTTCTTC
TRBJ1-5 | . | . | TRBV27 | CASSFVSGRSQPQHF | TGTGCCAGCAGTTTCGTTTCAGGTCGGAGTCAGCCCCAGCATTTT
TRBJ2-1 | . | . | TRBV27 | CASSQRGSEQFF | TGTGCCAGCAGTCAAAGGGGCAGTGAGCAGTTCTTC
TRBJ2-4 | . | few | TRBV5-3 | CARSLEIVPLLAKNIQYF | TGTGCCAGAAGCTTGGAGATCGTTCCGCTACTAGCCAAAAACATTCAGTACTTC
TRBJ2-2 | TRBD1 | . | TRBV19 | CASSKPGTGGSGELFF | TGTGCCAGCTCCAAACCCGGGACAGGGGGATCCGGGGAGCTGTTTTTT
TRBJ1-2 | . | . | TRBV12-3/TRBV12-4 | CASSFGNGGYTF | TGTGCCAGCAGTTTTGGGAACGGTGGCTACACCTTC
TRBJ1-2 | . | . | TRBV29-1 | CSVDSRQAHYGYTF | TGCAGCGTTGATAGTCGACAGGCCCACTATGGCTACACCTTC
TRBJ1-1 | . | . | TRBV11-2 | CASSSPRGTNTEAFF | TGTGCCAGCAGCTCGCCCCGGGGCACGAACACTGAAGCTTTCTTT
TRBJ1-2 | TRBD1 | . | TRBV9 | CASSVARGQYGYTF | TGTGCCAGCAGCGTAGCCAGGGGGCAATATGGCTACACCTTC
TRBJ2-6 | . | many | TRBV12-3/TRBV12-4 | CASLQGGANVLTF | TGTGCCAGTTTACAGGGAGGGGCCAACGTCCTGACTTTC
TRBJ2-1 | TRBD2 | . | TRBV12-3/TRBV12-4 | CASSLGLGYNEQFF | TGTGCCAGCAGTTTGGGACTAGGGTACAATGAGCAGTTCTTC
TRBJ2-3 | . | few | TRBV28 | CASRQTLILGDTQYF | TGTGCCAGCAGACAAACACTGATACTAGGGGATACGCAGTATTTT
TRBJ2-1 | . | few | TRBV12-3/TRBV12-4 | CASSLVAPSYNEQFF | TGTGCCAGCAGTTTGGTAGCGCCTTCCTACAATGAGCAGTTCTTC
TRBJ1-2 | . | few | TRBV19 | CASSDPGQYTYGYTF | TGTGCCAGTAGCGATCCCGGACAGTACACCTATGGCTACACCTTC
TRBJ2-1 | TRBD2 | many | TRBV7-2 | CASSVGLAGGVYNEQFF | TGTGCCAGCAGCGTGGGACTAGCGGGAGGGGTCTACAATGAGCAGTTCTTC
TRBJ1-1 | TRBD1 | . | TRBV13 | CASSLRTGWKNTEAFF | TGTGCCAGCAGCCTAAGGACAGGGTGGAAGAACACTGAAGCTTTCTTT
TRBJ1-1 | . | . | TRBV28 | CASDKGTEAFF | TGTGCCAGCGATAAGGGGACTGAAGCTTTCTTT
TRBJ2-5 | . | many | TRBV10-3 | CAISEVGGVETQYF | TGTGCCATCAGCGAAGTCGGGGGCGTAGAGACCCAGTACTTC
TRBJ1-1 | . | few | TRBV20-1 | CSALDITAREAFF | TGCAGTGCCCTGGACATAACTGCCCGTGAGGCTTTCTTT
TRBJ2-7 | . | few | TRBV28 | CASRVGGAEQYF | TGTGCCAGCAGAGTTGGCGGGGCCGAGCAGTACTTC
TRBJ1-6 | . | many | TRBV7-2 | CASSLASGGGSYNSPLHF | TGTGCCAGCAGCTTAGCATCCGGGGGCGGCTCCTATAATTCACCCCTCCACTTT
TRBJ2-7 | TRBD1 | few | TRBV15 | CATSRELGQLGEQYF | TGTGCCACCAGCAGAGAATTGGGACAGTTGGGCGAGCAGTACTTC
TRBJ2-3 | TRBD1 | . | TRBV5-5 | CASSLRGQSDTQYF | TGTGCCAGCAGCCTCAGGGGGCAATCAGATACGCAGTATTTT
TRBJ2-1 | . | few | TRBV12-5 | CASGLYGEQFF | TGTGCTAGTGGTCTATACGGGGAGCAGTTCTTC
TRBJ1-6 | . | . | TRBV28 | CASSLRSSLHF | TGTGCCAGCAGTTTGAGGTCCTCCCTCCACTTT
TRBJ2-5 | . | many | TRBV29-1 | CSALQQETQYF | TGCAGCGCCCTACAACAAGAGACCCAGTACTTC
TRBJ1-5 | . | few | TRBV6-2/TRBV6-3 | CASSYSKQPQHF | TGTGCCAGCAGTTACTCAAAGCAGCCCCAGCATTTT
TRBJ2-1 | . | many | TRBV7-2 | CASSLVKVALFF | TGTGCCAGCAGCTTGGTCAAGGTAGCACTGTTCTTC
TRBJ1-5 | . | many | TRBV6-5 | CASSYSKEVNQPQHF | TGTGCCAGCAGTTACTCGAAGGAGGTCAATCAGCCCCAGCATTTT
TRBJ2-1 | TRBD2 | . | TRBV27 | CASSFGTSGTNEQFF | TGTGCCAGCAGTTTTGGGACTAGCGGGACCAATGAGCAGTTCTTC